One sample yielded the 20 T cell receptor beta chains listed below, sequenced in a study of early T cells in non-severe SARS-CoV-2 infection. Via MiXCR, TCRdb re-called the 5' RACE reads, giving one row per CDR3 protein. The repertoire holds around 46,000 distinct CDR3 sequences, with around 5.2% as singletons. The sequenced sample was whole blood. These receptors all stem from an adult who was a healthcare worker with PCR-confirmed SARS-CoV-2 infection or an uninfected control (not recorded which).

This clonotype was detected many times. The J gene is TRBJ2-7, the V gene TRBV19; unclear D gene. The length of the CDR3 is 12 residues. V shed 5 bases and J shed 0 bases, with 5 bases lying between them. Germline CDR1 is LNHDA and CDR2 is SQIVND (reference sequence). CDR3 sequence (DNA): TGTGCCAGTAGTCTGGGCTCCTACGAGCAGTACTTC. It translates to CASSLGSYEQYF.

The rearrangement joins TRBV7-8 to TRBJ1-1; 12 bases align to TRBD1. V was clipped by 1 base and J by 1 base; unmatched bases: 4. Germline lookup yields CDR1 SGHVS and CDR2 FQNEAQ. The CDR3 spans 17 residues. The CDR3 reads CASSLGGQGARNTEAFF. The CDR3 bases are TGTGCCAGCAGCTTAGGGGGACAGGGGGCCCGGAACACTGAAGCTTTCTTT. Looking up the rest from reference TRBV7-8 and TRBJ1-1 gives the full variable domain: GAGVSQSPRYKVAKRGQDVALRCDPISGHVSLFWYQQALGQGPEFLTYFQNEAQLDKSGLPSDRFFAERPEGSVSTLKIQRTQQEDSAVYLCASSLGGQGARNTEAFFGQGTRLTVV.

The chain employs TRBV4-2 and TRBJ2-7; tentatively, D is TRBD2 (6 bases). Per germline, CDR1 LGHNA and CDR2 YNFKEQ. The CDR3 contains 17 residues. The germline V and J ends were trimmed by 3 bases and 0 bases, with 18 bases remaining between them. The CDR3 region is CASSHPLTSPGSYEQYF. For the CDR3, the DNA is TGTGCCAGCAGCCACCCCCTGACTAGTCCCGGCTCCTACGAGCAGTACTTC.

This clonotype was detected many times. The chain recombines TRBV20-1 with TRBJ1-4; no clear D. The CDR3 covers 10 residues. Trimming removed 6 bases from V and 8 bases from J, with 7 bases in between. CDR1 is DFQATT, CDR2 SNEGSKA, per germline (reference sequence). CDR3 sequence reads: CSAAEEKLFF. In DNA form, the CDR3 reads TGCAGTGCAGCAGAAGAAAAACTGTTTTTT.

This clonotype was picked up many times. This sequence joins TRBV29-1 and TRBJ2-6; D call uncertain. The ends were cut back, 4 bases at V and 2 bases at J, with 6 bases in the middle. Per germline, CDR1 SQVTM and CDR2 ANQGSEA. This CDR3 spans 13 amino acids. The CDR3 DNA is TGCAGCGTTGTCTGGGCTGGGGCCAACGTCCTGACTTTC. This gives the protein CSVVWAGANVLTF.

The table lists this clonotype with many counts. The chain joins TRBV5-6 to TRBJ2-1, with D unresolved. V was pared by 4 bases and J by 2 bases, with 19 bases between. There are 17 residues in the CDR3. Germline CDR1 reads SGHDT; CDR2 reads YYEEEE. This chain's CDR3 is CASSRPILGETYNEQFF. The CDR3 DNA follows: TGTGCCAGCAGCCGCCCCATCCTTGGAGAAACCTACAATGAGCAGTTCTTC.

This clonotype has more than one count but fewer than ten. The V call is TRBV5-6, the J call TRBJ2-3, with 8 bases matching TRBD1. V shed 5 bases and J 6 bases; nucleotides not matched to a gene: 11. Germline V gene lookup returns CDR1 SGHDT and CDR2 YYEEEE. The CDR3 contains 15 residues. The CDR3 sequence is CASSSPDRGKDTQYF. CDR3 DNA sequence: TGTGCCAGCAGTTCACCCGACAGGGGCAAGGATACGCAGTATTTT.

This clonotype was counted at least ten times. CDR3: CASSLGLAGNNEQFF. CDR3 bases: TGTGCCAGCAGCTTGGGACTAGCGGGGAACAATGAGCAGTTCTTC. The V gene is TRBV5-4, the J gene TRBJ2-1; 11 bases agree with TRBD2. The CDR3 loop spans 15 amino acids. The germline V gene has CDR1 SGHNT and CDR2 YYREEE (reference sequence). V was clipped by 0 bases and J by 5 bases; unmatched bases: 1.

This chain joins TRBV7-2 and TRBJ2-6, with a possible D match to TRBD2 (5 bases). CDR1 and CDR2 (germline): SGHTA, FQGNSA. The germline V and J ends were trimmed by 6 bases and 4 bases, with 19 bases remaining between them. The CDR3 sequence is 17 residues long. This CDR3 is CASSSRGLTLGANVLTF. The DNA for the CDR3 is TGTGCCAGCAGTTCCCGCGGACTTACACTCGGGGCCAACGTCCTGACTTTC. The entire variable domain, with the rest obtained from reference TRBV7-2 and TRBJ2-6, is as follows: GAGVSQSPSNKVTEKGKDVELRCDPISGHTALYWYRQSLGQGLEFLIYFQGNSAPDKSGLPSDRFSAERTGGSVSTLTIQRTQQEDSAVYLCASSSRGLTLGANVLTFGAGSRLTVL.

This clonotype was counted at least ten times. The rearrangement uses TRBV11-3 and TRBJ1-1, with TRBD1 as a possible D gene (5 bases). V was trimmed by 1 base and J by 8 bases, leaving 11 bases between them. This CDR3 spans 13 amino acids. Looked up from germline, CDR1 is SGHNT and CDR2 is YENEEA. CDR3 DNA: TGTGCCAGCAGCTTAGGGGGCTCAGGGGAAGCTTTCTTT. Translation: CASSLGGSGEAFF.

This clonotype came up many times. The CDR3 region is CASSLEGLALTYEQYF. CDR3 in DNA: TGTGCCAGCAGCTTAGAGGGACTAGCGTTAACCTACGAGCAGTACTTC. V gene TRBV7-9 combines with J gene TRBJ2-7; the match to TRBD2 covers 10 bases. The germline V gene encodes CDR1 SEHNR and CDR2 FQNEAQ (reference sequence). The CDR3 sequence is 16 residues long. The V segment lost 1 base and the J segment 2 bases; nucleotides outside the gene matches: 5.

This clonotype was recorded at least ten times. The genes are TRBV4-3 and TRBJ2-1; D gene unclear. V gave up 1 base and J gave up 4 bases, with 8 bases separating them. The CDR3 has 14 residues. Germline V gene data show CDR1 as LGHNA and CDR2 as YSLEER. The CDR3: CASSQVLGYNEQFF. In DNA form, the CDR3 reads TGCGCCAGCAGCCAAGTCCTGGGGTACAATGAGCAGTTCTTC.

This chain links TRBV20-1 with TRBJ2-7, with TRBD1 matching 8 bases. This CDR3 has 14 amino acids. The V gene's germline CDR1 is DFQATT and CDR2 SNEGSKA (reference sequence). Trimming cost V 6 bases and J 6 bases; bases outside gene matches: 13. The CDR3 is CSARTGTVRGEQYF. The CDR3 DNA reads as TGCAGTGCCAGGACAGGGACTGTCCGCGGCGAGCAGTACTTC.

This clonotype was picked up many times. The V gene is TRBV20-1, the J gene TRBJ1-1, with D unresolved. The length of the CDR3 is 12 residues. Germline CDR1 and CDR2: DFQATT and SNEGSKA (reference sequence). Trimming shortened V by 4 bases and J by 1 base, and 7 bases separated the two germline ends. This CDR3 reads CSATGGNTEAFF. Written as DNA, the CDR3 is TGCAGTGCTACCGGCGGGAACACTGAAGCTTTCTTT.

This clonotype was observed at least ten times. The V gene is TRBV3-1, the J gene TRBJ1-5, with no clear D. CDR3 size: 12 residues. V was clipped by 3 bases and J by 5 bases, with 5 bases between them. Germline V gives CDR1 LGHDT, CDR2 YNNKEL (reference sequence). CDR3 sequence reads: CASSHTDQPQHF. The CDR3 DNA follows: TGTGCCAGCAGCCATACGGATCAGCCCCAGCATTTT.

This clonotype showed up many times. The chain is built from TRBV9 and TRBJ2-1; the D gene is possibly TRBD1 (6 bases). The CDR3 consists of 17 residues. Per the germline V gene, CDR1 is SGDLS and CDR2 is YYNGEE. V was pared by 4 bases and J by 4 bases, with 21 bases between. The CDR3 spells CASSLRTESSLYNEQFF. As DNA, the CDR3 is TGTGCCAGCAGCCTTCGGACAGAGTCGTCTTTATACAATGAGCAGTTCTTC.

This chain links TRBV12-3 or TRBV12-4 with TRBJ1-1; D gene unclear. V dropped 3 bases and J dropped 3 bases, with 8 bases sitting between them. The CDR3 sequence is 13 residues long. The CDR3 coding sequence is TGTGCCAGCAGTTTCAAGCGGGACACTGAAGCTTTCTTT. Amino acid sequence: CASSFKRDTEAFF.

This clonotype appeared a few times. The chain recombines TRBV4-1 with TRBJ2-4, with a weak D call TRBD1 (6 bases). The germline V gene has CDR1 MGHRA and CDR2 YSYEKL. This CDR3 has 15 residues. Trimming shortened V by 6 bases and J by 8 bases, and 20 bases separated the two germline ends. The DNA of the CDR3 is TGCGCCAGCAGGGACTGGGCAGGGGAATTATACATTCAGTACTTC. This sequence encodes CASRDWAGELYIQYF.

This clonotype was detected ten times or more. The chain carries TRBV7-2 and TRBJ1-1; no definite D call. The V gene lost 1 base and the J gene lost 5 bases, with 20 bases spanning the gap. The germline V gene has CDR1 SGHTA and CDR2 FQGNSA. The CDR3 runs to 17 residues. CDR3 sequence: CASSLDGRRGRGTEAFF. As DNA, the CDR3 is TGTGCCAGCAGCTTAGATGGCAGGCGTGGCCGAGGAACTGAAGCTTTCTTT.

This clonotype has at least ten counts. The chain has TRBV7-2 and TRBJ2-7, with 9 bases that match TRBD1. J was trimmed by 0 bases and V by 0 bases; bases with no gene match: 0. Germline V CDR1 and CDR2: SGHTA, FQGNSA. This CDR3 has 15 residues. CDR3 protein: CASSLAGQGSYEQYF. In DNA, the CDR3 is TGTGCCAGCAGCTTAGCGGGACAGGGCTCCTACGAGCAGTACTTC. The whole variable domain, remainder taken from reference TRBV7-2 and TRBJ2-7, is GAGVSQSPSNKVTEKGKDVELRCDPISGHTALYWYRQSLGQGLEFLIYFQGNSAPDKSGLPSDRFSAERTGGSVSTLTIQRTQQEDSAVYLCASSLAGQGSYEQYFGPGTRLTVT.